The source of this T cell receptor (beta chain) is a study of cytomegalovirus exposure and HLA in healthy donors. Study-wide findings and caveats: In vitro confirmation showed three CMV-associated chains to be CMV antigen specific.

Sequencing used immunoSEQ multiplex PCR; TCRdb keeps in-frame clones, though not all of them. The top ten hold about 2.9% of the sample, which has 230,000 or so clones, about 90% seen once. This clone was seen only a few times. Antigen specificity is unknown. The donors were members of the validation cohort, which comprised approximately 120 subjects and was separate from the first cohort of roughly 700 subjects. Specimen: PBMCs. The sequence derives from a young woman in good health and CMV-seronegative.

CDR3 sequence: CASSQDWDRVYEQYF. In nucleotides, the CDR3 is TGCGCCAGCAGCCAAGACTGGGACAGGGTGTACGAGCAGTACTTC. The chain is built from TRBV4-3 and TRBJ2-7; 9 bases match TRBD1. The V gene end was trimmed by 0 bases and the J gene end by 4 bases; junction bases not matched to a gene: 4. The CDR3 spans 15 residues. Per germline, CDR1 LGHNA and CDR2 YSLEER.